This T cell receptor beta chain comes out of a study of T-cell memory formation after mild COVID-19. Study-wide background: Largely, TCR clusters stayed within a single donor.

From 5'RACE with constant-segment primers came TCR alpha and TCR beta cDNA libraries that carried sample barcodes and UMIs. TCRdb recomputed calls from the 5' RACE reads with MiXCR, one row per CDR3 protein. The sample consists of approximately 340,000 distinct CDR3 sequences, roughly 15% of them appearing once. Study results and caveats: The study detected some responding clones in pre-infection memory, suggesting cross-reactive memory joined. Later expanders leaned toward CD4+, whereas clones contracting from day 15 to 85 were balanced CD4/CD8.

V dropped 1 base and J dropped 1 base, with 9 bases sitting between them. The CDR3 runs 15 residues. CDR1 and CDR2 from the germline V gene are MGHDK and SYGVNS. Only a few counts were recorded for this clonotype. Its target is unknown. The clonotype comes from a man aged 18-30 years who had mild COVID-19 (a few samples of this study predate the infection). Cell type and time point are not known. Sequencing was carried out using PBMCs or a T cell subset sorted from them (not recorded which). The V call is TRBV25-1, the J call TRBJ2-3, with TRBD2 as a possible D gene (5 bases). The CDR3 here is CASSESVRGTDTQYF. The DNA of the CDR3 is TGTGCCAGCAGTGAATCGGTGAGGGGCACAGATACGCAGTATTTT.